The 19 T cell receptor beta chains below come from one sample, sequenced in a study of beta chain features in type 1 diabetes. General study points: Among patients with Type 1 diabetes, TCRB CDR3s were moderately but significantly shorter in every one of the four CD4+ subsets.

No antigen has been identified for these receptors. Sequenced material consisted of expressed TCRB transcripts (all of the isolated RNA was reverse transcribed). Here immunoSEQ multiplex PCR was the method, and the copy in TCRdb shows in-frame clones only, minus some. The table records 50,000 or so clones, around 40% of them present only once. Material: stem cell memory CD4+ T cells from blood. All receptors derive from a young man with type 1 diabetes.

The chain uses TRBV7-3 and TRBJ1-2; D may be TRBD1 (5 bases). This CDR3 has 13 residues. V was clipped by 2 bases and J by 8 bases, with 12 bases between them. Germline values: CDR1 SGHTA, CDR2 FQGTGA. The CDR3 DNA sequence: TGTGCCAGCAGCTTAGCGTCAGGGTACGGCTACACCTTC. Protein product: CASSLASGYGYTF.

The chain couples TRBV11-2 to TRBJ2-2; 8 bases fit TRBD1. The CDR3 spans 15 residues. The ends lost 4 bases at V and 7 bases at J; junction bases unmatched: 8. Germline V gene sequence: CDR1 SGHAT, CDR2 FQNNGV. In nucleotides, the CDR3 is TGTGCCAGCAGCTCACAGGGGGTCGGTGGCGGGGAGCTGTTTTTT. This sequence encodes CASSSQGVGGGELFF.

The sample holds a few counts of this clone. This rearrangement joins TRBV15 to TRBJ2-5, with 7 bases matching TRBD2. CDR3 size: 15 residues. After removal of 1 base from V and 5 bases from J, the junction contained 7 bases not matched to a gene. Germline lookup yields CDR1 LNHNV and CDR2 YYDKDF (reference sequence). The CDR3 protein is CATSRAPGGGETQYF. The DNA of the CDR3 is TGTGCCACCAGCAGAGCGCCGGGAGGAGGTGAGACCCAGTACTTC.

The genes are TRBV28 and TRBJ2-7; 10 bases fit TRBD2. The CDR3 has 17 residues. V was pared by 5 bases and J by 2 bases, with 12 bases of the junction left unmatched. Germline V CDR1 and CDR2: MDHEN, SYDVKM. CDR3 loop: CASSLFKAGGRTYEQYF. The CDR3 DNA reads TGTGCCAGCAGTCTTTTTAAAGCGGGAGGGCGGACCTACGAGCAGTACTTC.

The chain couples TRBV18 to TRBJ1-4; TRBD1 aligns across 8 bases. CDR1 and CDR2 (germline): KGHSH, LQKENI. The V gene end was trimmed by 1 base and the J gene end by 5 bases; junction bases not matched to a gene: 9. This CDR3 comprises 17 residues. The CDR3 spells CASSPLYEQGENEKLFF. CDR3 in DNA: TGTGCCAGCTCACCACTCTACGAACAGGGGGAAAATGAAAAACTGTTTTTT. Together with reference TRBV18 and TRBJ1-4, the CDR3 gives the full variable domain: NAGVMQNPRHLVRRRGQEARLRCSPMKGHSHVYWYRQLPEEGLKFMVYLQKENIIDESGMPKERFSAEFPKEGPSILRIQQVVRGDSAAYFCASSPLYEQGENEKLFFGSGTQLSVL.

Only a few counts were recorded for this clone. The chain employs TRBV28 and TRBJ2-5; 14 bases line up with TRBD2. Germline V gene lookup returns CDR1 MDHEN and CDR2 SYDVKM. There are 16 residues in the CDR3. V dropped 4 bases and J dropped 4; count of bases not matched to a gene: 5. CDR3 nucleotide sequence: TGTGCCAGCAGTTCCGGACTAGCGGGAGGAGGAGAGACCCAGTACTTC. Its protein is CASSSGLAGGGETQYF. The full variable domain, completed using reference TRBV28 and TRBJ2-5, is DVKVTQSSRYLVKRTGEKVFLECVQDMDHENMFWYRQDPGLGLRLIYFSYDVKMKEKGDIPEGYSVSREKKERFSLILESASTNQTSMYLCASSSGLAGGGETQYFGPGTRLLVL.

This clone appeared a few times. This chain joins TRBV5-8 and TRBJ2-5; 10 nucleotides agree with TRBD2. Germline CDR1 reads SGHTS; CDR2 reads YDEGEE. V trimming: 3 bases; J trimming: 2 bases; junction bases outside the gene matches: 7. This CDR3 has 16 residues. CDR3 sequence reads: CASSWGLALPQETQYF. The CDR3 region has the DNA TGTGCCAGCAGCTGGGGACTAGCGCTCCCTCAAGAGACCCAGTACTTC.

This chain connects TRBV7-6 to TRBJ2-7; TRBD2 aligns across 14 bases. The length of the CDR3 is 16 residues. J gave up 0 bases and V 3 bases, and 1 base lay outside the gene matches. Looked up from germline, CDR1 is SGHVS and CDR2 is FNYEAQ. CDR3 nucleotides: TGTGCCAGCAGCTTTGGGACTAGCGGGGGCTCCTACGAGCAGTACTTC. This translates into CASSFGTSGGSYEQYF.

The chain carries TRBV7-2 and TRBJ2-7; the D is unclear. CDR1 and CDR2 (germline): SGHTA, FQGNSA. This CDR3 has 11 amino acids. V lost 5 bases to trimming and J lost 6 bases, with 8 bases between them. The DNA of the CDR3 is TGTGCCAGCAGCACCTACAGCGAGCAGTACTTC. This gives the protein CASSTYSEQYF. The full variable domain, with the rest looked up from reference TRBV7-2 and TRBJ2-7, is GAGVSQSPSNKVTEKGKDVELRCDPISGHTALYWYRQSLGQGLEFLIYFQGNSAPDKSGLPSDRFSAERTGGSVSTLTIQRTQQEDSAVYLCASSTYSEQYFGPGTRLTVT.

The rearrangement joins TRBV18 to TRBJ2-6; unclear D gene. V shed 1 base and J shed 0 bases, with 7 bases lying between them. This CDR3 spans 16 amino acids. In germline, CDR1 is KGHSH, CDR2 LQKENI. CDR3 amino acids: CASSPQRSSGANVLTF. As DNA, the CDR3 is TGTGCCAGCTCACCACAGCGCAGCTCTGGGGCCAACGTCCTGACTTTC.

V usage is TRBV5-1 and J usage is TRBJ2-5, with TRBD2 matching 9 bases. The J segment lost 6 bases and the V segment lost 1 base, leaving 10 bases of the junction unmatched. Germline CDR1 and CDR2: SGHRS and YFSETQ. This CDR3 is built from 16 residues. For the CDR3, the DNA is TGCGCCAGCAGCTTGTTGAATAGCGGGAGTCGAAAGACCCAGTACTTC. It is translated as CASSLLNSGSRKTQYF.

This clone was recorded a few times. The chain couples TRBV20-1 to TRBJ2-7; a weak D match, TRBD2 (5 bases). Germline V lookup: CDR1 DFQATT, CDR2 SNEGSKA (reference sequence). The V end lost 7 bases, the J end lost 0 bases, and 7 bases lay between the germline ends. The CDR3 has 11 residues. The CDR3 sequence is CSGSGSYEQYF. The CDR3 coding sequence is TGCAGTGGGAGCGGCTCCTACGAGCAGTACTTC.

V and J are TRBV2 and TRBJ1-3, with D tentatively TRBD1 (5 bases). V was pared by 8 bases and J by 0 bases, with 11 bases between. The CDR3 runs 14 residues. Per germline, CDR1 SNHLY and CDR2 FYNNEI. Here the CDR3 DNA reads TGTGCCAGCTCACAGGAGAGCTCTGGAAACACCATATATTTT. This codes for CASSQESSGNTIYF.

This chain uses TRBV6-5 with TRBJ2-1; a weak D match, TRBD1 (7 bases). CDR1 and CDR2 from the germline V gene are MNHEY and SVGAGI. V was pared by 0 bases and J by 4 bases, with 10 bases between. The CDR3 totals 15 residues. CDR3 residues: CASSYSTGTYNEQFF. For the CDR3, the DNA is TGTGCCAGCAGTTACTCGACAGGGACTTACAATGAGCAGTTCTTC.

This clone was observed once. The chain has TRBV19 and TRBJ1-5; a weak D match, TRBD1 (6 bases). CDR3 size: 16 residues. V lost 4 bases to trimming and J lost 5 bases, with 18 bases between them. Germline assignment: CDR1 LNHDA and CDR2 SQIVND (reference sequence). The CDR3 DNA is TGTGCCAGTAGTACGAATCAGGGGAGCGGTGATCAGCCCCAGCATTTT. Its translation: CASSTNQGSGDQPQHF.

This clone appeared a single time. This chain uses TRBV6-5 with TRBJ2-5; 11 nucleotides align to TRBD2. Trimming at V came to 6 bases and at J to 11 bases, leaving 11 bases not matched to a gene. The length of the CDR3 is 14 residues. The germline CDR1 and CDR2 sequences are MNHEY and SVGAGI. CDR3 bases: TGTGCCAGCAGCTTGACTAGCGGGACCCCTCAGCAGTACTTC. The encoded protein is CASSLTSGTPQQYF.

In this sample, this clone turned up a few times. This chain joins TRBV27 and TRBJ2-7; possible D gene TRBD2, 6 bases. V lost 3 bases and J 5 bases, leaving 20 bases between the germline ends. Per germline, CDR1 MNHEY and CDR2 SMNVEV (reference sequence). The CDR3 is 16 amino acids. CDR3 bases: TGTGCCAGCAGTTTCTCGTGGGCTAGCGTCTACGACGAGCAGTACTTC. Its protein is CASSFSWASVYDEQYF.

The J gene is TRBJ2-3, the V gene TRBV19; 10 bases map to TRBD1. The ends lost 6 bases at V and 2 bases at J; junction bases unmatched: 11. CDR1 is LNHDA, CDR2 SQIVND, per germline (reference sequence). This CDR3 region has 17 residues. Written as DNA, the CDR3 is TGTGCCAGTAGCTCGACCGCCGGGACAGGGGCCACAGATACGCAGTATTTT. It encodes CASSSTAGTGATDTQYF.

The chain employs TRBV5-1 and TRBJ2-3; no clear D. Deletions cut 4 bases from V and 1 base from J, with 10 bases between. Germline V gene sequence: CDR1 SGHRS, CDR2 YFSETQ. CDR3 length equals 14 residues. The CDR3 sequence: CASSLRTGTDTQYF. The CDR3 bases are TGCGCCAGCAGCCTACGCACGGGCACAGATACGCAGTATTTT. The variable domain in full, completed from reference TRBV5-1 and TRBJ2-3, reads KAGVTQTPRYLIKTRGQQVTLSCSPISGHRSVSWYQQTPGQGLQFLFEYFSETQRNKGNFPGRFSGRQFSNSRSEMNVSTLELGDSALYLCASSLRTGTDTQYFGPGTRLTVL.